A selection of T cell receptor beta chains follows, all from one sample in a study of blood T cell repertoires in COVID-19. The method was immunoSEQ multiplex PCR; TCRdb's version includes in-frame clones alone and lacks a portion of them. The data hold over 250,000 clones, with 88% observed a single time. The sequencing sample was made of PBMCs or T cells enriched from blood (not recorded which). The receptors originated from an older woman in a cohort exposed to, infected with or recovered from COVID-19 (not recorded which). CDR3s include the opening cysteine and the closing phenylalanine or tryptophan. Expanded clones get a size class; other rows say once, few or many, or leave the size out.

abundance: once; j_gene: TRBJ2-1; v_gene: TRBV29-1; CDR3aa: CSVEEDRGYNEQFF
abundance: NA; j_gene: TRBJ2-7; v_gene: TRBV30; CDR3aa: CAWSTPGTGTEQYF
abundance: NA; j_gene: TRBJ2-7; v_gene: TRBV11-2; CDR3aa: CASSMGLAAGEQYF
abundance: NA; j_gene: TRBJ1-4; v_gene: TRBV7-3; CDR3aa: CAPGGGDNEKLFF
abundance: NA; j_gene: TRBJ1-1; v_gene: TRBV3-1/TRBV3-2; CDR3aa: CASSQGTIEAFF
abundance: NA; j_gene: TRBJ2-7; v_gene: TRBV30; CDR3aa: CAWSPSGLLIYEQYF
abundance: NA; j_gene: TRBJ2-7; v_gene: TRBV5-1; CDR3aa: CASSLTGGYGEQYF
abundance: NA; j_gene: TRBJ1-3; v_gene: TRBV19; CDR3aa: CASNVQARSGNTIYF
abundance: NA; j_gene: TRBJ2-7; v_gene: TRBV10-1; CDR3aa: CASPSWDRGSYEQYF
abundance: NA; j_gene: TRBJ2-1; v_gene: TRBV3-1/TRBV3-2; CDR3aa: CASSPFSSLGVEQFF
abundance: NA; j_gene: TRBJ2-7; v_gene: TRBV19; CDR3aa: CASNSGTGEQYF
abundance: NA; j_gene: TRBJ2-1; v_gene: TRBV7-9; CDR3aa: CASSLEQSSYNEQFF
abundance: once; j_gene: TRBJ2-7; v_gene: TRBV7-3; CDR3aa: CASSPARDTPYEQYF
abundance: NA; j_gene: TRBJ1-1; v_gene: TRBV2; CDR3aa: CASSSTGQGRTEAFF
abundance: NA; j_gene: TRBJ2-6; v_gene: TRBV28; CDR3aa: CASSFQAGGAEGANVLTF
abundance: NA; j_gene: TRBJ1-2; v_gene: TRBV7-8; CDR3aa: CASSLGEAFYGYTF
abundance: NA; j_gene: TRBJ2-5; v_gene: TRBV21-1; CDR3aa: CASSNGRWSQPFETQYF
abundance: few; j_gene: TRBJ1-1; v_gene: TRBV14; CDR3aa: CASSQGQHTEAFF
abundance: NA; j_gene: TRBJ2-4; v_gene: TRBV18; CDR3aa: CASSLPPTSGLNIQYF
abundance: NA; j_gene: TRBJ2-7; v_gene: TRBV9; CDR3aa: CASIGTGAYEQYF
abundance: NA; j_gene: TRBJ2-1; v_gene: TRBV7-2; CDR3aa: CASSDLRGAYNEQFF
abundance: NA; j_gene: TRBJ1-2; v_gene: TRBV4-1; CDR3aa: CASSLTFSGGGYTF
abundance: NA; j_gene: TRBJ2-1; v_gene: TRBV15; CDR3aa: CATSGQTGTKNNEQFF
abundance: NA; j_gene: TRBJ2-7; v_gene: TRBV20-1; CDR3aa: CSASGRGALSSYEQYF
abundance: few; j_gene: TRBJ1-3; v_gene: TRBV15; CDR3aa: CATSRAGRTGNTIYF
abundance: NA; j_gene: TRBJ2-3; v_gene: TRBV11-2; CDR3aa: CASSSPLLAGVTDTQYF
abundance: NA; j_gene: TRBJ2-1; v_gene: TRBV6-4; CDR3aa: CASRRDRENEQFF
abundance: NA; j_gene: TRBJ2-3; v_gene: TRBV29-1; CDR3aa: CSASGATDTQYF
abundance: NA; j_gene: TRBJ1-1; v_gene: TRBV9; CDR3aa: CASSVAGRASTEAFF
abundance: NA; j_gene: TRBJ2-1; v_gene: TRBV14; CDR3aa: CASSSTLRLAGSDNEQFF
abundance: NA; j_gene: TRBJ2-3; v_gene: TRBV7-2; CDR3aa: CASSLLVNPDTQYF
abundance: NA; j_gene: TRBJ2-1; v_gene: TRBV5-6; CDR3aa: CASSELAGGYSEQFF
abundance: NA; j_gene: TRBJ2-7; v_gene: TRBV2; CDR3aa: CASSDVSLYEQYF
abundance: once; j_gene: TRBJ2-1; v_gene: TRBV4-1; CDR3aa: CASSQGDYNEQFF
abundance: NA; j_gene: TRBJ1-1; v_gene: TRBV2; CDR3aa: CASSVGTGGSEAFF
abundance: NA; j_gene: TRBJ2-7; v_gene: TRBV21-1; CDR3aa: CASITRKNNRDRGKEQYF
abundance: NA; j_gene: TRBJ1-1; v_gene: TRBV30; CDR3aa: CAWRGQTEAFF
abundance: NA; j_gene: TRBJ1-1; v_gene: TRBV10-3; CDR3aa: CAISEQGPPEAFF
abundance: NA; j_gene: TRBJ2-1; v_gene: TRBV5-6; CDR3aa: CASSSDSGRIGNEQFF
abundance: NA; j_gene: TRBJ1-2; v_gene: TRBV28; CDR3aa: CASSLDRGGGYTF
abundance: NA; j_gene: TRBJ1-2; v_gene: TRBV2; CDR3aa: CASSEARDTNYGYTF
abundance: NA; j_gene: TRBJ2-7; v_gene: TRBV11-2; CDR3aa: CASSLETSGRGYEQYF
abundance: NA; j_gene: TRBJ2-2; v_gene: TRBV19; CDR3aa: CASSLGQGSTGELFF
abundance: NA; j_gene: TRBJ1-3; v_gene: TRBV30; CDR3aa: CAWSVQLRGSGNTIYF
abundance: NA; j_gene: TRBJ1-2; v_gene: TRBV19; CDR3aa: CASSISRNYGYTF